This T cell receptor (beta chain) was recorded in a study of blood T cells in healthy people across ages. Study overall: Capture via template switching afforded approximately one barcoded beta molecule per two T cells.

Primed by a sample-barcoded 5' primer and a J-beta primer mix, a second PCR proceeded for 7 to 11 cycles. Each CDR3 protein is one row after TCRdb ran MiXCR on the 5' RACE reads. The sample holds about 930,000 distinct CDR3 sequences, around 29% seen once. With respect to this clonotype: As yet, its antigen is unknown.

V dropped 8 bases and J dropped 10 bases, with 12 bases sitting between them. CDR1 is SEHNR and CDR2 is FQNEAQ in the germline V gene (reference sequence). The CDR3 runs to 11 residues. The study's findings and limits: When one million T cells were used, diversity estimates were thought to be underestimates. Versus aged donors, long-lived donors had higher diversity and more naive CD4+ cells.

Extracted total RNA amounted to at least 6 micrograms for each sample. This same sample was also taken into another study, of T cells of mothers and their children.

The rearrangement uses TRBV7-9 and TRBJ2-1; D not resolved. Sample: blood. The TCR sequence derives from a woman aged 40 to 55 in good health. CDR3: CASGPLVEQFF. The CDR3 DNA sequence: TGTGCCAGCGGGCCCCTTGTGGAGCAGTTCTTC.